A single sample is the source of the 4 T cell receptor beta chains below, sequenced in a study of vaccination and CD4 T cells after COVID-19. Which antigens these TCRs recognize remains unknown. Scientists ran DNA taken from cultured CD4+ T cells through the Oncomine TCR Beta short-read assay for sequencing. TCRdb ran MiXCR on the PCR reads and lists one entry per CDR3 protein. The sample includes approximately 11,000 distinct CDR3 sequences, 76% seen only once; the top ten take around 9.9%. Treatment meaning: approximately 9-day PBMC culture with coronavirus spike peptide pools or control peptides (ViraFEST assay). Input material: CD4+ T cells from blood, cultured in vitro. The receptors come from a human donor who had recovered from COVID-19.

This clonotype was seen just once. V and J are TRBV2 and TRBJ1-5; no reliable D call. The CDR3 runs 15 residues. Germline CDR1 is SNHLY and CDR2 is FYNNEI. The V end was cut by 5 bases, the J end by 0 bases, with 11 bases between. CDR3 region: CASSPPPGSNQPQHF. The CDR3 DNA follows: TGTGCCAGCAGTCCCCCCCCGGGTAGCAATCAGCCCCAGCATTTT. Full variable domain (missing parts from reference TRBV2 and TRBJ1-5): EPEVTQTPSHQVTQMGQEVILRCVPISNHLYFYWYRQILGQKVEFLVSFYNNEISEKSEIFDDQFSVERPDGSNFTLKIRSTKLEDSAMYFCASSPPPGSNQPQHFGDGTRLSIL.

This chain joins TRBV24-1 and TRBJ2-1; 7 bases fit TRBD1. V gave up 3 bases and J gave up 1 base; unmatched junction bases: 8. CDR3 length equals 17 residues. Germline lookup yields CDR1 KGHDR and CDR2 SFDVKD. The CDR3 sequence: CATSDAGPRGSYNEQFF. CDR3 nucleotides: TGTGCCACCAGTGATGCCGGGCCCAGGGGGTCCTACAATGAGCAGTTCTTC.

J is TRBJ2-3 and V is TRBV20-1; D unclear. Per germline, CDR1 DFQATT and CDR2 SNEGSKA (reference sequence). With 0 bases removed from V and 0 bases from J, the gap between germline ends came to 13 bases. The CDR3 covers 16 residues. DNA for the CDR3: TGCAGTGCTAGAGATCTCCGAACACTCAGCACAGATACGCAGTATTTT. Amino acid sequence: CSARDLRTLSTDTQYF.

The chain links TRBV20-1 to TRBJ2-1; TRBD2 matches 8 bases. The germline gives CDR1 DFQATT, CDR2 SNEGSKA (reference sequence). CDR3 size: 14 residues. Trimming took 3 bases from V and 5 from J; bases not matched to a gene: 6. CDR3 protein: CSASTLAGNNEQFF. The CDR3 DNA reads TGCAGTGCTAGTACGCTAGCGGGTAACAATGAGCAGTTCTTC.